The clone carrying this T cell receptor (beta chain) showed up just a few times. What it binds is not known. The data stem from a study of beta chain features in type 1 diabetes. Since all of the isolated RNA was reverse transcribed, expressed TCRB transcripts were what got sequenced. Method: immunoSEQ multiplex PCR; TCRdb's copy keeps in-frame clones and lacks some. This table holds roughly 350,000 clones, roughly a tenth found once. Every donor provided one heparinised blood draw, which averaged about 120 mL. The germline V gene encodes CDR1 SGHNT and CDR2 YYREEE (reference sequence). The length of the CDR3 is 15 residues. Trimming left V 5 bases short and J 0 bases short, with 15 bases between. Study results and caveats: Shorter TCRB CDR3s, moderately but significantly so, marked every one of the four CD4+ subsets in Type 1 diabetes patients.

The clonotype originates from a man aged 30-40 years with type 1 diabetes. This rearrangement joins TRBV5-4 to TRBJ2-7; D might be TRBD2 (5 bases). Sequencing used central memory CD4+ T cells from blood. The CDR3 spells CASRKSPGSSYEQYF. CDR3 coding DNA: TGTGCCAGCAGGAAGTCCCCGGGGAGCTCCTACGAGCAGTACTTC.